Detailed here is one T cell receptor (beta chain). The target antigen is unknown. The sample originates from a study of cytotoxic CD8 clonotypes in ibrutinib-treated CLL. Study-wide context: Investigators collected response samples after a median approximately twelve months of treatment, range 6 to 36.

Genomic DNA in an amount of approximately 2 micrograms was extracted from cryopreserved PBMCs and used for the preparation of TCR beta libraries. The table came from immunoSEQ multiplex PCR; TCRdb's copy has only in-frame clones and leaves some out. This sample has some 200,000 clones, with about four fifths found just once. Overall study findings and caveats: Sustained-remission and progressing patients were not sampled at matched times. Treatment left the uncommon public clonotypes either contracted or stable in frequency.

This CDR3 is built from 15 residues. CDR1 and CDR2 (germline): SGHRS, YFSETQ. J gave up 4 bases and V 2 bases, and 1 base lay outside the gene matches. V usage is TRBV5-1 and J usage is TRBJ2-1; TRBD2 matches 12 bases. The material was PBMCs, obtained after 12 months of ibrutinib treatment. The receptor comes from a human donor with chronic lymphocytic leukemia. The CDR3 protein is CASSFGTSGYNEQFF. In DNA form, the CDR3 reads TGCGCCAGCAGCTTCGGGACTAGCGGGTACAATGAGCAGTTCTTC. The full variable domain, with the rest looked up from reference TRBV5-1 and TRBJ2-1, is KAGVTQTPRYLIKTRGQQVTLSCSPISGHRSVSWYQQTPGQGLQFLFEYFSETQRNKGNFPGRFSGRQFSNSRSEMNVSTLELGDSALYLCASSFGTSGYNEQFFGPGTRLTVL.